This entry lists 6 T cell receptor beta chains sequenced from one sample in a study of T cells and Merkel cell carcinoma outcomes. The table came from immunoSEQ multiplex PCR; TCRdb's copy has only in-frame clones and leaves some out. Of roughly 3,300 clones in the sample, roughly 92% are singletons; the top ten hold roughly 2%. The sequencing sample was made of tumor tissue from Merkel cell carcinoma. The receptors derive from a human donor with Merkel cell carcinoma.

The chain combines TRBV5-1 with TRBJ2-7, with TRBD1 matching over 7 bases. The trim removed 0 bases at V and 5 bases at J, leaving 11 bases unmatched. The CDR3 runs 16 residues. The germline CDR1 and CDR2 sequences are SGHRS and YFSETQ. CDR3 sequence: CASSLGSGQYIDEQYF. The CDR3 bases are TGCGCCAGCAGCTTGGGATCGGGACAGTATATCGACGAGCAGTACTTC.

This chain links TRBV9 with TRBJ2-7; D not certain. Trimming pared 3 bases from V and 1 base from J, leaving 11 bases between. Germline V gene data show CDR1 as SGDLS and CDR2 as YYNGEE. The CDR3 length is 14 residues. The CDR3 region is CASSAESTSYEQYF. The CDR3 DNA follows: TGTGCCAGCAGCGCTGAATCCACATCCTACGAGCAGTACTTC.

This rearrangement joins TRBV5-6 to TRBJ1-5; 9 positions match TRBD1. Germline CDR1 and CDR2: SGHDT and YYEEEE. This CDR3 spans 17 amino acids. V lost 4 bases to trimming and J lost 6 bases; unmatched junction nucleotides: 14. DNA of the CDR3: TGTGCCAGCAGCCTCATCCGGGACAGGGTCTTGGGTCAGCCCCAGCATTTT. It encodes CASSLIRDRVLGQPQHF.

This clone was found once. This chain uses TRBV29-1 with TRBJ2-1, with TRBD1 as a possible D gene (5 bases). V lost 7 bases and J 0 bases, leaving 16 bases between the germline ends. This CDR3 has 15 amino acids. CDR1 and CDR2 from the germline V gene are SQVTM and ANQGSEA. The DNA for the CDR3 is TGCAGCGCCCAACTCGGACATAGCTCCTACAATGAGCAGTTCTTC. Amino acid sequence: CSAQLGHSSYNEQFF.

V gene TRBV5-1 combines with J gene TRBJ2-1; D is unresolved. The ends were cut back, 2 bases at V and 5 bases at J, with 11 bases in the middle. The CDR3 has 14 residues. Germline V gene data show CDR1 as SGHRS and CDR2 as YFSETQ. CDR3 DNA sequence: TGCGCCAGCAGCTTCGTTTTGGAAAACAATGAGCAGTTCTTC. Its protein product is CASSFVLENNEQFF. Full variable domain (remainder filled in from reference TRBV5-1 and TRBJ2-1): KAGVTQTPRYLIKTRGQQVTLSCSPISGHRSVSWYQQTPGQGLQFLFEYFSETQRNKGNFPGRFSGRQFSNSRSEMNVSTLELGDSALYLCASSFVLENNEQFFGPGTRLTVL.

CDR3 loop: CASSQDWVNQPQHF. In DNA, the CDR3 is TGTGCCAGCAGCCAGGACTGGGTAAATCAGCCCCAGCATTTT. The V gene is TRBV16, the J gene TRBJ1-5; D not certain. CDR3 length: 14 residues. V dropped 3 bases and J dropped 4 bases, with 10 bases sitting between them. Germline-derived CDR1 and CDR2 are KGHSY and FQNENV.